This T cell receptor (beta chain) was sequenced during a study of cytomegalovirus exposure and HLA in healthy donors. General study points: In an earlier analysis, in under 700 donors, most V segments appeared productive either ~90% or ~30% of the time. With further analysis later on, most CMV-associated TCR beta chains appeared HLA-restricted.

This CDR3 spans 18 amino acids. Germline trimming cut 5 bases from V and 0 bases from J; bases unmatched to any gene: 12. Germline assignment: CDR1 SSHAT and CDR2 FNYEAQ (reference sequence). This clone showed up just a few times. Its antigen is unknown. It was with 60 Vbeta and 13 Jbeta primers that the PCR ran. Libraries were prepared by immunoSEQ multiplex PCR; TCRdb keeps only in-frame clonotypes and omits some of them. The sample has tens of thousands of clones, more than 55% seen once. Sequencing used PBMCs. The genes are TRBV7-7 and TRBJ2-7, with 11 bases that match TRBD2. This TCR was recovered from a boy aged 5-17 years in good health and CMV-seropositive. CDR3 sequence reads: CASSLGASGGSNSYEQYF. CDR3 DNA sequence: TGTGCCAGCAGCCTAGGAGCTAGCGGGGGGTCAAACTCCTACGAGCAGTACTTC.